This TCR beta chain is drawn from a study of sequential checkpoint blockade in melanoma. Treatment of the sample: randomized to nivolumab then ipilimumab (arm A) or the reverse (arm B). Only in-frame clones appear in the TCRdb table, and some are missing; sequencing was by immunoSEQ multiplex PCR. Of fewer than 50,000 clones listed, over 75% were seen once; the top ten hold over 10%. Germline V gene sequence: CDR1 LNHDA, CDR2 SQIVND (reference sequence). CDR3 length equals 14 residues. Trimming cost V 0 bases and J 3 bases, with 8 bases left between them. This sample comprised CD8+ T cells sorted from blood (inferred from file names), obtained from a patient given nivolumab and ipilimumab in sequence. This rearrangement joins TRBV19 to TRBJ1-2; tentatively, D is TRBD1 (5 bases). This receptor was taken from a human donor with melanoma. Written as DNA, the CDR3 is TGTGCCAGTAGTATAGACCCAGGGCACTATGGCTACACCTTC. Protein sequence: CASSIDPGHYGYTF.